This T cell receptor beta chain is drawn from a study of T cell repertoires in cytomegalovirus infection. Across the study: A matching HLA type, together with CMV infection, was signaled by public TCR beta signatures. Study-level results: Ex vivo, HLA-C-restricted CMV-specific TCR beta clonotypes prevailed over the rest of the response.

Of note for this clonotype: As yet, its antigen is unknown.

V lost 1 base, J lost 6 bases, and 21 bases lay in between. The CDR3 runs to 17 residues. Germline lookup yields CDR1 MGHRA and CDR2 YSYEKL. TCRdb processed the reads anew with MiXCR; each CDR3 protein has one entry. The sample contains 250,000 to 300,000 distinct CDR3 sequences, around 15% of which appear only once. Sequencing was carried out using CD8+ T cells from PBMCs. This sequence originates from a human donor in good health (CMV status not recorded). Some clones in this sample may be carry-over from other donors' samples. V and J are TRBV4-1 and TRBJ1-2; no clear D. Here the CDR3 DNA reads TGCGCCAGCAGCCAAGGGACCTGGATATGGTCGCGCGATGGCTACACCTTC. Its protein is CASSQGTWIWSRDGYTF.